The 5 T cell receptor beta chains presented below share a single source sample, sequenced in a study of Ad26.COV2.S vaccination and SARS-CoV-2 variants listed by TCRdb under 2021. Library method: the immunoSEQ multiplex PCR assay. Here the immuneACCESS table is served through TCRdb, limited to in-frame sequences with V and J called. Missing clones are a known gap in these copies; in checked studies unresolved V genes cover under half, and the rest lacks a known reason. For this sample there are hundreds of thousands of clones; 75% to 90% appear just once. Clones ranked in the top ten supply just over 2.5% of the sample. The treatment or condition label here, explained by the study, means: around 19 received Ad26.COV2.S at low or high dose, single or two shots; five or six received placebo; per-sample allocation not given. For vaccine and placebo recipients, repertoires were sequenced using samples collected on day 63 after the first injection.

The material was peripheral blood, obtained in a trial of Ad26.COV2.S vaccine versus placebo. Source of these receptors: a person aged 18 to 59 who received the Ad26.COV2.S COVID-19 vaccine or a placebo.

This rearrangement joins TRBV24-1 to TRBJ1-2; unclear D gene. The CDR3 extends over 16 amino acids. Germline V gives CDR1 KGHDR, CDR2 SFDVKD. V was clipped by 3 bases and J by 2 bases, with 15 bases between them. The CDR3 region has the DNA TGTGCCACCAGTGATCCCTCCTTTGGGGAAAACTATGGCTACACCTTC. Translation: CATSDPSFGENYGYTF.

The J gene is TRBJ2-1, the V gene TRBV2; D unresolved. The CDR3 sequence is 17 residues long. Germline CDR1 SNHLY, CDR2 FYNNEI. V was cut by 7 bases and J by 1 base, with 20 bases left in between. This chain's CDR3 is CASTVGFPVRSYNEQFF. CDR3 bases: TGTGCCAGCACCGTAGGGTTCCCGGTAAGATCCTACAATGAGCAGTTCTTC. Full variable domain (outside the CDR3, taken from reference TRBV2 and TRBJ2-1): EPEVTQTPSHQVTQMGQEVILRCVPISNHLYFYWYRQILGQKVEFLVSFYNNEISEKSEIFDDQFSVERPDGSNFTLKIRSTKLEDSAMYFCASTVGFPVRSYNEQFFGPGTRLTVL.

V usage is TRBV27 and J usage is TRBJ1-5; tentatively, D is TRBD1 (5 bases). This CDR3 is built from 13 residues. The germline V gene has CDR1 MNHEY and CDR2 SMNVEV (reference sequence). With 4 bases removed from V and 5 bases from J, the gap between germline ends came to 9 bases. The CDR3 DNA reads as TGTGCCAGCAGTTGGGGCAGGGATCAGCCCCAGCATTTT. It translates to CASSWGRDQPQHF.

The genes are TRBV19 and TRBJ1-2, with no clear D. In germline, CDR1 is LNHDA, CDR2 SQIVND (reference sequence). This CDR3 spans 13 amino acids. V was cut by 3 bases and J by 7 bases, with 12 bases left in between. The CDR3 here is CASSIVGGGGYTF. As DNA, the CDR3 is TGTGCCAGTAGTATTGTGGGAGGTGGTGGCTACACCTTC.

CDR3 residues: CASLRDRGNQPQHF. The DNA for the CDR3 is TGTGCCAGCCTCAGGGACAGGGGCAATCAGCCCCAGCATTTT. The V and J genes are TRBV6-6 and TRBJ1-5, with 9 positions matching TRBD1. The V gene's germline CDR1 is MNHNY and CDR2 SVGAGI (reference sequence). CDR3 length: 14 amino acids. V gave up 8 bases and J gave up 2 bases; unmatched junction bases: 4.